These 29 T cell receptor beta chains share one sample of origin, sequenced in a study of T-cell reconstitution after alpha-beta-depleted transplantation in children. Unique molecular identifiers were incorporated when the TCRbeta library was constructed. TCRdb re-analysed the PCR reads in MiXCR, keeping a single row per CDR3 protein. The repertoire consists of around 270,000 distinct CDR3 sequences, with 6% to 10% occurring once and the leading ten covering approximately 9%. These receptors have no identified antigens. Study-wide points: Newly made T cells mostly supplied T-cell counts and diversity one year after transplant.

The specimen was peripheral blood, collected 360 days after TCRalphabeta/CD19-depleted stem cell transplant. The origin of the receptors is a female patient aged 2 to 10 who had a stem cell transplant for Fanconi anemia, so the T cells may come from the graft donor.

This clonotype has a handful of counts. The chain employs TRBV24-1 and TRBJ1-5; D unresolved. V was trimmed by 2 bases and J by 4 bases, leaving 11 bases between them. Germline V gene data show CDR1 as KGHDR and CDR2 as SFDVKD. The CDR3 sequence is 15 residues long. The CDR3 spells CATSDSTARNQPQHF. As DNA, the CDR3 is TGTGCCACCAGTGATTCTACAGCTAGAAATCAGCCCCAGCATTTT.

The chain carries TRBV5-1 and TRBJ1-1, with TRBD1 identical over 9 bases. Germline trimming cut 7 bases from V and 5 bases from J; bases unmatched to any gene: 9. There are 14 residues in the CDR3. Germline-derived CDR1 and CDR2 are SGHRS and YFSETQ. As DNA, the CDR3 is TGCGCCAGCCTACAGGGGGCGCTTATTACTGAAGCTTTCTTT. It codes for CASLQGALITEAFF.

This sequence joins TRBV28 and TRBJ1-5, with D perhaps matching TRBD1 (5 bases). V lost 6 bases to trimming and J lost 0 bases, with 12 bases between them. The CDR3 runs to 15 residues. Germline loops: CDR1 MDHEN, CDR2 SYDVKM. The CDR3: CASSPGLYSNQPQHF. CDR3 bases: TGTGCCAGCAGCCCGGGACTGTATAGCAATCAGCCCCAGCATTTT.

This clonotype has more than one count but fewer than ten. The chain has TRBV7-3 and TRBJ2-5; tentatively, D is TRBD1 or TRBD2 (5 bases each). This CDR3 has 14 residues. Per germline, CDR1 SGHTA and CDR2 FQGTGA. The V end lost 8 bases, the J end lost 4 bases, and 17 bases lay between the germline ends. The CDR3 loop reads CASGTGTLGETQYF. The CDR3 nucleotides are TGTGCCAGCGGAACCGGGACGTTAGGAGAGACCCAGTACTTC.

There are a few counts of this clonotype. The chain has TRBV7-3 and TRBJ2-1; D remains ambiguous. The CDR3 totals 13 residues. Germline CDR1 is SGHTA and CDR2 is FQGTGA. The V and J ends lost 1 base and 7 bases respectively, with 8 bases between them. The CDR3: CASSLRGRNEQFF. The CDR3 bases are TGTGCCAGCAGCTTAAGGGGTAGGAATGAGCAGTTCTTC. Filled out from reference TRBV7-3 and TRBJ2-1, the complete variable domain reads GAGVSQTPSNKVTEKGKYVELRCDPISGHTALYWYRQSLGQGPEFLIYFQGTGAADDSGLPNDRFFAVRPEGSVSTLKIQRTERGDSAVYLCASSLRGRNEQFFGPGTRLTVL.

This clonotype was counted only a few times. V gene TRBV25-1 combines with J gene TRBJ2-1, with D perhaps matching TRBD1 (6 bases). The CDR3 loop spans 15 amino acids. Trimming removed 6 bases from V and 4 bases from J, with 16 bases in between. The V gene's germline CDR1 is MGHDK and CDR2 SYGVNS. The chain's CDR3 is CASSENRVRYNEQFF. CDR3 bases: TGTGCCAGCAGCGAAAACAGGGTTCGATACAATGAGCAGTTCTTC.

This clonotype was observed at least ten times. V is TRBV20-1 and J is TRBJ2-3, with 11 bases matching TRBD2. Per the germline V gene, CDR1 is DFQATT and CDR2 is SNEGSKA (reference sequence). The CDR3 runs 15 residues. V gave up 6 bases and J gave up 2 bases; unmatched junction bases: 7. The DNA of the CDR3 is TGCAGTGCGCAGCCTAGCGGGGGGTCCACAGATACGCAGTATTTT. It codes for CSAQPSGGSTDTQYF.

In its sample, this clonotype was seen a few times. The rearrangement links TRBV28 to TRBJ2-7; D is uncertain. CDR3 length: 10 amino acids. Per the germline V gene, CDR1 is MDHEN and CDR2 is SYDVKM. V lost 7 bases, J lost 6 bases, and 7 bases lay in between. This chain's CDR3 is CASTGREQYF. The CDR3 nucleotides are TGTGCCAGCACCGGGCGCGAGCAGTACTTC.

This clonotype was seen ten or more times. Here the CDR3 reads CASSARGSNYGYTF. CDR3 DNA: TGCGCCAGCAGCGCCCGGGGCAGCAACTATGGCTACACCTTC. J is TRBJ1-2 and V is TRBV5-1; possibly TRBD1 for D (5 bases). In germline, CDR1 is SGHRS, CDR2 YFSETQ. Between the trimmed V and J ends, which lost 4 bases and 2 bases, there was a span of 12 bases. This CDR3 spans 14 amino acids.

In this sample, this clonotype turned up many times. The CDR3, as DNA: TGCAGTGCTATACTAGCGGGAGCCTACGAGCAGTACTTC. Amino acid sequence: CSAILAGAYEQYF. The genes are TRBV20-1 and TRBJ2-7; 11 bases align to TRBD2. Germline CDR1 reads DFQATT; CDR2 reads SNEGSKA (reference sequence). The V segment lost 4 bases and the J segment 2 bases; nucleotides outside the gene matches: 1. The CDR3 sequence is 13 residues long.

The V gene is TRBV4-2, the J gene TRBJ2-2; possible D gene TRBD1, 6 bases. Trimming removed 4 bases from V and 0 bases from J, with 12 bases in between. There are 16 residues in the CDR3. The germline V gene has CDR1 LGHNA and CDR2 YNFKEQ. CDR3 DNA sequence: TGTGCCAGCAGCCGCGAACAGGGAACGAACACCGGGGAGCTGTTTTTT. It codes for CASSREQGTNTGELFF.

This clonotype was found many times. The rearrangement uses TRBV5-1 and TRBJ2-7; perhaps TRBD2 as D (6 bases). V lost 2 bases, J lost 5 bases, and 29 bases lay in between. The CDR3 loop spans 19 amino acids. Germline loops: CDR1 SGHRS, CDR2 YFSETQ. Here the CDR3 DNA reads TGCGCCAGCAGCTTACAGCGGAATGACCTGTGGAGGGGCCTTGACGAGCAGTACTTC. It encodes CASSLQRNDLWRGLDEQYF.

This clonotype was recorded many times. CDR3 coding DNA: TGTGCCAGCAGCCCAGCGGGGGGCAGGGTCAATGAGCAGTTCTTC. Its translation is CASSPAGGRVNEQFF. This chain joins TRBV7-8 and TRBJ2-1; 9 positions agree with TRBD2. The CDR3 length is 15 residues. In germline, CDR1 is SGHVS, CDR2 FQNEAQ. With 5 bases clipped from V and 6 bases from J, the junction kept 8 bases outside the gene matches.

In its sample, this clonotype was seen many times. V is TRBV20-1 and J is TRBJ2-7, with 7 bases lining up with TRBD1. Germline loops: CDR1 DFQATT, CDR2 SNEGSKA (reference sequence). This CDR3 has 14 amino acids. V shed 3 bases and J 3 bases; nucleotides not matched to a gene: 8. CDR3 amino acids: CSARTGINGYEQYF. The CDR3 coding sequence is TGCAGTGCTAGGACAGGGATAAACGGCTACGAGCAGTACTTC.

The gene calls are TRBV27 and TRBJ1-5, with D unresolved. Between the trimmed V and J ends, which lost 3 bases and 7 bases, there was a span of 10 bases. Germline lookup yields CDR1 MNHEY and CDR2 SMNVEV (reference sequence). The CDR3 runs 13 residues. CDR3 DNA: TGTGCCAGCAGTTTGAGGGAACGGCAGCCCCAGCATTTT. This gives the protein CASSLRERQPQHF.

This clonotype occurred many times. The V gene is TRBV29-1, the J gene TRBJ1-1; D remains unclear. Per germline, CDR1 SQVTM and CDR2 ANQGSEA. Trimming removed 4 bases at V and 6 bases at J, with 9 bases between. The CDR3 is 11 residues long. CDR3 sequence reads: CSVGGGPEAFF. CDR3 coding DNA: TGCAGCGTTGGGGGAGGTCCTGAAGCTTTCTTT.

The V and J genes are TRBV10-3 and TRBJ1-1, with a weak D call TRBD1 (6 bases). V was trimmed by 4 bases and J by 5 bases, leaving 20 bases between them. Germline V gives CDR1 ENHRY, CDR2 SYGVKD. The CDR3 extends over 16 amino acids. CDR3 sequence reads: CAISGRGGTGWTEAFF. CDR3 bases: TGTGCCATCAGTGGAAGAGGGGGTACGGGATGGACTGAAGCTTTCTTT.

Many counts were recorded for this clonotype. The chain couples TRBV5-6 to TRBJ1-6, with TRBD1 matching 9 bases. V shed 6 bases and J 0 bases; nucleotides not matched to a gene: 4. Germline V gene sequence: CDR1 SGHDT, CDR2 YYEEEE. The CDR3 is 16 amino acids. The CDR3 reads CASKGTGNSYNSPLHF. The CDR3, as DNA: TGTGCCAGCAAGGGGACAGGGAACTCCTATAATTCACCCCTCCACTTT.

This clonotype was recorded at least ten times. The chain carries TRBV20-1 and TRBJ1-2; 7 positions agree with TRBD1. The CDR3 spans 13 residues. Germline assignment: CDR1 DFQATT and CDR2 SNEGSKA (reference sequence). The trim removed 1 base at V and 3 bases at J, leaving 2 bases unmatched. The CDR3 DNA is TGCAGTGCTAGAGTCGGGACAGACTATGGCTACACCTTC. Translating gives CSARVGTDYGYTF.

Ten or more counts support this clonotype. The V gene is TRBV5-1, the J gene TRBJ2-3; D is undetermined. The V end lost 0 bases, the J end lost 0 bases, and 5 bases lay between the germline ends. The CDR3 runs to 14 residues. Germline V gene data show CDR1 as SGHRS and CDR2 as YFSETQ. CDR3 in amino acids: CASSLGQSTDTQYF. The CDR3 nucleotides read TGCGCCAGCAGCTTGGGTCAAAGCACAGATACGCAGTATTTT.

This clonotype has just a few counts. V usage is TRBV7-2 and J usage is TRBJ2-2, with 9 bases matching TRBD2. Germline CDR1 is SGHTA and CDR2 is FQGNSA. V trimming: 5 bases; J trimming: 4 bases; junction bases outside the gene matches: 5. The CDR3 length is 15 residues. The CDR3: CASSQTSGVTGELFF. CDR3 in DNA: TGTGCCAGCAGCCAGACTAGCGGAGTCACCGGGGAGCTGTTTTTT.

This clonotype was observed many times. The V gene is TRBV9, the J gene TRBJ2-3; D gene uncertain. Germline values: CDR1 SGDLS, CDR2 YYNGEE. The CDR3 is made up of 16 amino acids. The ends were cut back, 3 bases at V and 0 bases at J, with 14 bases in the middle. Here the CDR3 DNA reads TGTGCCAGCAGCGACCGGACGGATACTAGCACAGATACGCAGTATTTT. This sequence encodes CASSDRTDTSTDTQYF.

CDR3 nucleotide sequence: TGTGCCAGCAGCCAATCGGATTGGGGACAGGGGTCACACCACCAAGAGACCCAGTACTTC. Translated, it gives CASSQSDWGQGSHHQETQYF. The genes are TRBV16 and TRBJ2-5; TRBD1 aligns across 10 bases. J gave up 0 bases and V 0 bases, and 13 bases lay outside the gene matches. This CDR3 is built from 20 residues. Germline-derived CDR1 and CDR2 are KGHSY and FQNENV.

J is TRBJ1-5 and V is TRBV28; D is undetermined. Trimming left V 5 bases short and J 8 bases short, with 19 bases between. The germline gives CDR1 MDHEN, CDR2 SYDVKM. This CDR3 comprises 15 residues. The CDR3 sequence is CASSPRTPEDKPQHF. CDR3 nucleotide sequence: TGTGCCAGCAGTCCACGGACCCCTGAAGATAAGCCCCAGCATTTT.

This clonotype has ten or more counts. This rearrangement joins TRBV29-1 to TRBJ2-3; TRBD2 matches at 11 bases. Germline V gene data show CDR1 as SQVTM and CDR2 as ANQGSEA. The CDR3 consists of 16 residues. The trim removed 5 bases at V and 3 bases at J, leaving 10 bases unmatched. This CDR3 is CSVSHISGRGTDTQYF. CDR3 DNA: TGCAGCGTTTCTCATATTAGCGGGAGGGGGACAGATACGCAGTATTTT.

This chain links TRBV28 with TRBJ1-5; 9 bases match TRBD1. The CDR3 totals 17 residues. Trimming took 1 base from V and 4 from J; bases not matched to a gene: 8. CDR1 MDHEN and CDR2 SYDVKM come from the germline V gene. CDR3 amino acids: CASSLSVGTGRNQPQHF. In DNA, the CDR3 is TGTGCCAGCAGTTTATCTGTAGGGACAGGGAGAAATCAGCCCCAGCATTTT.

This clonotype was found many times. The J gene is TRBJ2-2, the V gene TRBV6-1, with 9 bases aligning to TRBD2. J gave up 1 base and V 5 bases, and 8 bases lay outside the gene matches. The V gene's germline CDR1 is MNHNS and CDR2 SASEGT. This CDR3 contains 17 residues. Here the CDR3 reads CASSRFSGGQNTGELFF. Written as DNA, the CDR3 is TGTGCCAGCAGTCGTTTCAGCGGGGGGCAGAACACCGGGGAGCTGTTTTTT.

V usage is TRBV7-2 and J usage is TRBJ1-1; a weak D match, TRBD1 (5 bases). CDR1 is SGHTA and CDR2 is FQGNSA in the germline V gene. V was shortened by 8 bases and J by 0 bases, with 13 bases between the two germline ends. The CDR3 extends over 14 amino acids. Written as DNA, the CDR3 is TGTGCCAGCTTGGGGCGGGGTATGAACACTGAAGCTTTCTTT. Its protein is CASLGRGMNTEAFF.

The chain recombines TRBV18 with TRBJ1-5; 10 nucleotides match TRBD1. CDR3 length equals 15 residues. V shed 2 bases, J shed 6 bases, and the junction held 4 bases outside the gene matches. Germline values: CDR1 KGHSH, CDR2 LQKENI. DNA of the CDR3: TGTGCCAGCTCACCAAAGGGGACAGGGGTTCAGCCCCAGCATTTT. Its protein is CASSPKGTGVQPQHF.